One sample yielded the 13 T cell receptor beta chains listed below, sequenced in a study of T cell repertoires in cytomegalovirus infection. These receptors' antigens are unknown. TCRdb re-called the reads with MiXCR, one entry per CDR3 protein. The sample includes around 540,000 distinct CDR3 sequences, roughly 34% of them seen just once. This sample comprised cultured PBMCs, obtained from culture after CMV antigen stimulation. Receptor source: a human donor in good health (CMV status not recorded). Some clones in this sample may be carry-over from other donors' samples.

This sequence joins TRBV6-1 and TRBJ2-1; D is undetermined. The germline gives CDR1 MNHNS, CDR2 SASEGT. There are 11 residues in the CDR3. Trimming took off 9 bases at V and 8 bases at J, with 11 bases between the two ends. This CDR3 is CASSEWDEQFF. The CDR3 DNA sequence: TGTGCCAGTTCAGAGTGGGATGAGCAGTTCTTC.

This clonotype has only a few counts. The rearrangement joins TRBV7-8 to TRBJ2-1, with 7 bases that match TRBD2. This CDR3 has 18 residues. The V and J ends lost 2 bases and 6 bases, in that order; junction bases with no gene match: 16. CDR1 and CDR2 (germline): SGHVS, FQNEAQ. CDR3 in amino acids: CASSLLGSSGGIGNEQFF. DNA for the CDR3: TGTGCCAGCAGCTTACTCGGGTCGTCGGGAGGAATCGGCAATGAGCAGTTCTTC.

This chain uses TRBV7-2 with TRBJ2-1; 13 bases fit TRBD2. The V segment lost 6 bases and the J segment 9 bases; nucleotides outside the gene matches: 5. Germline lookup yields CDR1 SGHTA and CDR2 FQGNSA. The CDR3 has 14 residues. The CDR3 region is CASRLGLAGSEQFF. The CDR3 DNA follows: TGTGCCAGCAGATTGGGACTAGCGGGAAGTGAGCAGTTCTTC. Filled out from reference TRBV7-2 and TRBJ2-1, the complete variable domain reads GAGVSQSPSNKVTEKGKDVELRCDPISGHTALYWYRQSLGQGLEFLIYFQGNSAPDKSGLPSDRFSAERTGGSVSTLTIQRTQQEDSAVYLCASRLGLAGSEQFFGPGTRLTVL.

This clonotype has just one count. This sequence joins TRBV5-1 and TRBJ2-5; weak D call: TRBD2 (6 bases). The germline CDR1 and CDR2 sequences are SGHRS and YFSETQ. The CDR3 consists of 15 residues. Trimming took 5 bases from V and 6 from J, leaving 20 bases between them. CDR3 bases: TGCGCCAGCAGTGGAGGCGGGATCAGTGGACAGACCCAGTACTTC. It encodes CASSGGGISGQTQYF.

This clonotype occurred many times. This chain connects TRBV7-2 to TRBJ2-1; D possibly uses TRBD1 or TRBD2 (5 bases each). Germline CDR1 is SGHTA and CDR2 is FQGNSA. This CDR3 contains 15 residues. V was clipped by 5 bases and J by 3 bases, with 14 bases between them. CDR3: CASSPGTKVYNEQFF. CDR3 nucleotide sequence: TGTGCCAGCAGCCCCGGGACCAAAGTCTACAATGAGCAGTTCTTC.

This clonotype was seen a handful of times. In DNA form, the CDR3 reads TGTGCCAGCAGTTTCTATTGGTCTCGCGGATACAGCAATCAGCCCCAGCATTTT. It is translated as CASSFYWSRGYSNQPQHF. The V and J genes are TRBV28 and TRBJ1-5; D unresolved. Trimming removed 3 bases from V and 1 base from J, with 19 bases in between. In germline, CDR1 is MDHEN, CDR2 SYDVKM. This CDR3 spans 18 amino acids.

This clonotype was counted at least ten times. This chain links TRBV7-2 with TRBJ2-3, with D tentatively TRBD1 (6 bases). The CDR3 totals 15 residues. Germline CDR1 is SGHTA and CDR2 is FQGNSA. V shed 3 bases and J shed 0 bases, with 10 bases lying between them. In DNA form, the CDR3 reads TGTGCCAGCAGCTTCCTGGGGGCTAGCACAGATACGCAGTATTTT. It codes for CASSFLGASTDTQYF.

This clonotype occurred a few times. The CDR3 here is CASSLTSRAYEQYF. CDR3 nucleotides: TGTGCCAGCAGCTTAACAAGCAGGGCCTACGAGCAGTACTTC. V gene TRBV7-3 combines with J gene TRBJ2-7, with TRBD1 as a possible D gene (5 bases). Deletions cut 0 bases from V and 2 bases from J, with 8 bases between. The CDR3 is 14 residues long. Germline V gene sequence: CDR1 SGHTA, CDR2 FQGTGA.

This clonotype was detected a few times. The chain uses TRBV4-1 and TRBJ2-3; D is unclear. The CDR3 is 14 residues long. The germline V gene has CDR1 MGHRA and CDR2 YSYEKL. V dropped 2 bases and J dropped 3 bases, with 9 bases sitting between them. The CDR3 reads CASSQTGVTDTQYF. CDR3 sequence (DNA): TGCGCCAGCAGCCAAACCGGCGTAACAGATACGCAGTATTTT.

The chain employs TRBV28 and TRBJ2-7; tentative D call: TRBD2 (5 bases). CDR1 is MDHEN and CDR2 is SYDVKM in the germline V gene. The CDR3 is made up of 15 amino acids. The germline V and J ends were trimmed by 7 bases and 0 bases, with 16 bases remaining between them. This chain's CDR3 is CASTPTGILSYEQYF. CDR3 DNA: TGTGCCAGCACCCCGACCGGGATTCTCTCCTACGAGCAGTACTTC. The variable domain in full, completed from reference TRBV28 and TRBJ2-7, reads DVKVTQSSRYLVKRTGEKVFLECVQDMDHENMFWYRQDPGLGLRLIYFSYDVKMKEKGDIPEGYSVSREKKERFSLILESASTNQTSMYLCASTPTGILSYEQYFGPGTRLTVT.

In DNA form, the CDR3 reads TGTGCCAGCTCACCGAGGCGGGCGGCGGGTGAAAAACTGTTTTTT. This translates into CASSPRRAAGEKLFF. V and J are TRBV18 and TRBJ1-4; D gene uncertain. The germline CDR1 and CDR2 sequences are KGHSH and LQKENI. V was trimmed by 3 bases and J by 7 bases, leaving 15 bases between them. The CDR3 runs to 15 residues.

The gene calls are TRBV7-2 and TRBJ1-6; no firm D call. V was shortened by 2 bases and J by 0 bases, with 11 bases between the two germline ends. Germline V gene lookup returns CDR1 SGHTA and CDR2 FQGNSA. This CDR3 contains 17 residues. CDR3 sequence (DNA): TGTGCCAGCAGCTTAAGTCCGCCGAGCTCCTATAATTCACCCCTCCACTTT. As protein: CASSLSPPSSYNSPLHF.

This clonotype was counted only a few times. The DNA of the CDR3 is TGTGCCAGCAGCCGTGGACTAGCGGGAGAAGATACGCAGTATTTT. This encodes CASSRGLAGEDTQYF. This chain connects TRBV6-1 to TRBJ2-3; 13 bases agree with TRBD2. V lost 6 bases to trimming and J lost 5 bases; unmatched junction nucleotides: 5. CDR3 size: 15 residues. The germline gives CDR1 MNHNS, CDR2 SASEGT.